The sequence of this TCR beta chain was determined in a study of OX40 agonist ivuxolimab in advanced cancers. Study-wide context: Given to patients was ivuxolimab, an agonistic anti-OX40 (CD134) antibody. In this trial design, patients received ivuxolimab intravenously at 0.01 to 10 mg/kg every 2 weeks. Findings and caveats of the study: Partial responders treated at 0.1-3.0 mg/kg exhibited clonal expansion among the lowest measured. More expanded clones were found, on average, in CD8+ than in CD4+ T cells.

TCRdb's copy holds only in-frame clones and misses some; the assay was immunoSEQ multiplex PCR. The profile shows more than 40,000 clones, about 78% of them singletons. The V gene's germline CDR1 is MNHNY and CDR2 SVGAGI (reference sequence). The CDR3 length is 12 residues. Trimming cost V 6 bases and J 6 bases, with 12 bases left between them. Worth noting for this clone: The antigen is not known.

The specimen comprised CD4+ or CD8+ T cells sorted from blood, sampled in a trial of the OX40 agonist ivuxolimab. This sequence was found in an adult with an advanced solid tumor such as melanoma, head and neck, liver or kidney cancer. The chain carries TRBV6-6 and TRBJ2-7; D possibly matches TRBD1 or TRBD2 (5 bases each). For the CDR3, the DNA is TGTGCCAGCAGACGGGACGTCAGCGAGCAGTACTTC. Its translation is CASRRDVSEQYF.